This T cell receptor beta chain was obtained from a study of OX40 agonist ivuxolimab in advanced cancers. Across the study: Three patients got partial responses; one had hepatocellular carcinoma and two had cutaneous melanoma. Points from the study as a whole: Specificity for antigen went undetermined in the expanded peripheral T cells.

Worth noting for this clone: Its antigen is unidentified.

Patients were excluded for autoimmune disease history or systemic immunosuppression. The investigators sampled blood at baseline, at cycle 4 day 1, and at cycle 7 day 1. V was pared by 3 bases and J by 8 bases, with 7 bases between. CDR3 length equals 12 residues. Germline lookup yields CDR1 MDHEN and CDR2 SYDVKM. The protocol was immunoSEQ multiplex PCR, while the TCRdb copy is restricted to in-frame clones and leaves out a portion. Here the sample spans approximately 56,000 clones, about nine tenths being singletons. This rearrangement joins TRBV28 to TRBJ1-4; D is unclear. The receptor was derived from an adult with an advanced solid tumor such as melanoma, head and neck, liver or kidney cancer. Source: CD4+ or CD8+ T cells sorted from blood, taken in a trial of the OX40 agonist ivuxolimab. The CDR3 nucleotides are TGTGCCAGCAGTTTGAGTGGAGAAAAACTGTTTTTT. Its protein is CASSLSGEKLFF.